The present T cell receptor (beta chain) was sequenced within a study of blood T cells in healthy people across ages. Study-level information: With template switching, about one barcoded beta molecule was captured per two T cells. General study findings and limits: Total diversity from one million sequenced T cells was likely underestimated. Because donor CMV status was unknown, expanded clonotype changes were possibly confounded.

Only a few counts were recorded for this clonotype. Its specificity is unknown. Then a second PCR, running about 6 to 12 cycles, was carried out with a sample-barcoded 5' primer and a J-beta primer mix. TCRdb re-called the 5' RACE reads through MiXCR, storing one row per CDR3 protein. In the table there are hundreds of thousands of distinct CDR3 sequences, about 53% of which are singletons. Researchers report isolating at least 7 million PBMCs per sample. This CDR3 has 13 amino acids. Looked up from germline, CDR1 is DFQATT and CDR2 is SNEGSKA (reference sequence). Trimming cost V 6 bases and J 3 bases; bases outside gene matches: 6.

Sequencing input: blood. This sequence joins TRBV20-1 and TRBJ2-7, with 9 bases identical to TRBD1. The origin of this receptor is a man aged 55 to 70 in good health. DNA of the CDR3: TGCAGTGCCGGGACAGGGCCCAACTACGAGCAGTACTTC. Protein product: CSAGTGPNYEQYF.